Shown below are 24 T cell receptor beta chains from a single sample sequenced in a study of cytomegalovirus exposure and HLA in healthy donors. The PCR contained 60 Vbeta and 13 Jbeta primers. Profiling relied on immunoSEQ multiplex PCR, and the TCRdb table lists in-frame clones only, not all of them. The sample comprises 140,000 to 150,000 clones, approximately 73% of which are singletons, and approximately 1.6% rests with the top ten. The specimen was PBMCs. The receptors were gathered from a woman aged 18-29 years in good health and CMV-seronegative.

The chain combines TRBV6-1 with TRBJ2-3, with TRBD1 as a possible D gene (5 bases). Germline assignment: CDR1 MNHNS and CDR2 SASEGT. This CDR3 contains 14 residues. V was pared by 3 bases and J by 2 bases, with 9 bases between. The CDR3 DNA sequence: TGTGCCAGCAGTGAGCACAGGCCCACAGATACGCAGTATTTT. This encodes CASSEHRPTDTQYF.

The chain links TRBV5-4 to TRBJ2-2, with D perhaps matching TRBD2 (5 bases). Looked up from germline, CDR1 is SGHNT and CDR2 is YYREEE (reference sequence). The CDR3 has 15 amino acids. V shed 1 base and J shed 2 bases, with 9 bases lying between them. The DNA for the CDR3 is TGTGCCAGCAGCTTGAAACGGGGAAACACCGGGGAGCTGTTTTTT. Translated: CASSLKRGNTGELFF. The entire variable domain, with the rest obtained from reference TRBV5-4 and TRBJ2-2, is as follows: ETGVTQSPTHLIKTRGQQVTLRCSSQSGHNTVSWYQQALGQGPQFIFQYYREEENGRGNFPPRFSGLQFPNYSSELNVNALELDDSALYLCASSLKRGNTGELFFGEGSRLTVL.

V usage is TRBV5-4 and J usage is TRBJ1-2; 10 nucleotides align to TRBD1. Losses at the gene ends were 3 bases for V and 8 bases for J; bases not matched to a gene: 13. Looked up from germline, CDR1 is SGHNT and CDR2 is YYREEE (reference sequence). The CDR3 spans 16 residues. CDR3 sequence reads: CASSSPGDRGVRGYTF. CDR3 nucleotide sequence: TGTGCCAGCAGCTCCCCGGGGGACAGGGGAGTGAGAGGCTACACCTTC.

The chain couples TRBV7-9 to TRBJ1-2; 7 bases align to TRBD1. The V segment lost 5 bases and the J segment 6 bases; nucleotides outside the gene matches: 6. The germline V gene encodes CDR1 SEHNR and CDR2 FQNEAQ (reference sequence). The CDR3 runs to 13 residues. CDR3 sequence: CASSREGANGYTF. The CDR3 DNA reads TGTGCCAGCAGCCGCGAGGGGGCAAATGGCTACACCTTC.

Notes on this clone: Other nucleotide sequences from this sample produce the same CDR3. The chain links TRBV11-3 to TRBJ2-3; TRBD1 matches at 8 bases. Trimming took 6 bases from V and 1 from J; bases not matched to a gene: 6. Germline assignment: CDR1 SGHNT and CDR2 YENEEA. The CDR3 spans 15 residues. The CDR3: CASSPGTGGTDTQYF. CDR3 sequence (DNA): TGTGCCAGCAGTCCCGGGACAGGAGGCACAGATACGCAGTATTTT.

This clone was detected once. The rearrangement uses TRBV5-1 and TRBJ2-1, with TRBD1 matching 7 bases. Germline CDR1 SGHRS, CDR2 YFSETQ. The CDR3 spans 16 residues. V shed 3 bases, J shed 4 bases, and the junction held 10 bases outside the gene matches. CDR3 protein: CASSWGRDSPYNEQFF. CDR3 bases: TGCGCCAGCAGCTGGGGTCGGGACAGTCCTTACAATGAGCAGTTCTTC.

The gene calls are TRBV13 and TRBJ2-5; D is ambiguous. Looked up from germline, CDR1 is PRHDT and CDR2 is FYEKMQ (reference sequence). Trimming left V 1 base short and J 4 bases short, with 4 bases between. The CDR3 length is 12 residues. CDR3: CASSLAGETQYF. CDR3 sequence (DNA): TGTGCCAGCAGCTTAGCGGGAGAGACCCAGTACTTC.

V gene TRBV7-3 combines with J gene TRBJ1-1; D is unresolved. This CDR3 is built from 14 residues. V lost 2 bases and J lost 1, with 8 bases in between. Germline V lookup: CDR1 SGHTA, CDR2 FQGTGA. CDR3 amino acids: CASSLLGRNTEAFF. The CDR3 DNA follows: TGTGCCAGCAGCTTACTGGGCAGGAACACTGAAGCTTTCTTT.

This chain joins TRBV10-3 and TRBJ1-3; tentatively, D is TRBD1 (6 bases). The CDR3 is 13 residues long. The V gene lost 4 bases and the J gene lost 4 bases, with 8 bases spanning the gap. Germline values: CDR1 ENHRY, CDR2 SYGVKD. This CDR3 reads CAISAGAGNTIYF. The CDR3 DNA is TGTGCCATCAGTGCAGGGGCGGGAAACACCATATATTTT.

The chain recombines TRBV27 with TRBJ2-1; D might be TRBD2 (5 bases). V lost 8 bases and J 4 bases, leaving 9 bases between the germline ends. This CDR3 is built from 12 residues. In germline, CDR1 is MNHEY, CDR2 SMNVEV (reference sequence). The chain's CDR3 is CASGGLYNEQFF. CDR3 sequence (DNA): TGTGCCAGCGGCGGGCTGTACAATGAGCAGTTCTTC.

This rearrangement joins TRBV7-3 to TRBJ1-5; 10 nucleotides agree with TRBD1. CDR3 length equals 24 residues. V lost 1 base, J lost 2 bases, and 26 bases stayed unmatched. Looked up from germline, CDR1 is SGHTA and CDR2 is FQGTGA. In nucleotides, the CDR3 is TGTGCCAGCAGCTTAAGATGGACAGGGGGGTCGGTCGGTACCGGGGGGTCGGGCAATCAGCCCCAGCATTTT. It yields the protein CASSLRWTGGSVGTGGSGNQPQHF.

The table lists this clone with a count of one. The chain uses TRBV15 and TRBJ1-3; 8 nucleotides match TRBD1. The V and J ends lost 2 bases and 4 bases, in that order; junction bases with no gene match: 7. This CDR3 comprises 16 residues. Germline CDR1 reads LNHNV; CDR2 reads YYDKDF (reference sequence). This CDR3 is CATSRTQGAPGNTIYF. The CDR3 nucleotides are TGTGCCACCAGCAGAACCCAGGGGGCGCCCGGAAACACCATATATTTT.

The chain is built from TRBV5-1 and TRBJ2-7, with 7 bases that match TRBD1. From germline, CDR1 is SGHRS and CDR2 YFSETQ. With 0 bases clipped from V and 7 bases from J, the junction kept 4 bases outside the gene matches. CDR3 length equals 13 residues. CDR3: CASSLGQGGEQYF. Here the CDR3 DNA reads TGCGCCAGCAGCTTGGGACAGGGTGGTGAGCAGTACTTC.

The rearrangement joins TRBV4-3 to TRBJ2-3; 7 positions match TRBD2. Germline CDR1 is LGHNA and CDR2 is YSLEER. The trim removed 1 base at V and 2 bases at J, leaving 9 bases unmatched. The CDR3 loop spans 17 amino acids. This chain's CDR3 is CASSQGSQRGYTDTQYF. The CDR3 DNA reads as TGCGCCAGCAGCCAAGGATCGCAGCGGGGCTACACAGATACGCAGTATTTT.

The genes are TRBV13 and TRBJ2-5, with TRBD2 matching 11 bases. With 4 bases clipped from V and 10 bases from J, the junction kept 11 bases outside the gene matches. Germline CDR1 is PRHDT and CDR2 is FYEKMQ (reference sequence). The CDR3 contains 15 residues. Written as DNA, the CDR3 is TGTGCCAGCAGCTACGGGACTAGCGGTGGAAGGGACCAGTACTTC. Encoded protein: CASSYGTSGGRDQYF.

This clone was detected only once. V gene TRBV5-1 combines with J gene TRBJ1-2, with D possibly being TRBD1 (6 bases). The V gene lost 0 bases and the J gene lost 4 bases, with 16 bases spanning the gap. CDR1 SGHRS and CDR2 YFSETQ come from the germline V gene. The CDR3 covers 16 residues. CDR3 amino acids: CASSLGRWDTTYGYTF. CDR3 DNA: TGCGCCAGCAGCTTGGGTAGATGGGACACCACCTATGGCTACACCTTC. The full variable domain, in which reference TRBV5-1 and TRBJ1-2 provide the parts outside the CDR3, is KAGVTQTPRYLIKTRGQQVTLSCSPISGHRSVSWYQQTPGQGLQFLFEYFSETQRNKGNFPGRFSGRQFSNSRSEMNVSTLELGDSALYLCASSLGRWDTTYGYTFGSGTRLTVV.

The chain links TRBV10-1 to TRBJ2-1, with D possibly TRBD2 on 5 matching bases. The V and J ends lost 3 bases and 7 bases respectively, with 10 bases between them. Germline V gene data show CDR1 as WNHNN and CDR2 as SYGVQD (reference sequence). CDR3 length: 13 residues. The CDR3: CASSDSPGNEQFF. The CDR3 coding sequence is TGCGCCAGCAGTGACTCCCCGGGGAATGAGCAGTTCTTC.

CDR3 region: CASSLSQGLATNEKLFF. CDR3 coding DNA: TGTGCCAGCAGCTTAAGTCAGGGGTTGGCAACTAATGAAAAACTGTTTTTT. The gene calls are TRBV7-9 and TRBJ1-4; D might be TRBD1 (6 bases). The CDR3 consists of 17 residues. Germline V gene lookup returns CDR1 SEHNR and CDR2 FQNEAQ (reference sequence). V was clipped by 2 bases and J by 0 bases, with 13 bases between them.

CDR3 DNA: TGCGCCAGCAGCCACGTGGGACAGACTAGTAAGTTGAACACTGAAGCTTTCTTT. Its translation: CASSHVGQTSKLNTEAFF. The chain combines TRBV4-1 with TRBJ1-1, with 7 bases that match TRBD1. Germline V CDR1 and CDR2: MGHRA, YSYEKL. V lost 3 bases and J lost 0; bases outside the gene matches: 13. The CDR3 length is 18 residues.

The J gene is TRBJ2-1, the V gene TRBV7-8; 12 positions match TRBD2. V was clipped by 4 bases and J by 12 bases; unmatched bases: 13. The CDR3 length is 16 residues. In germline, CDR1 is SGHVS, CDR2 FQNEAQ. For the CDR3, the DNA is TGTGCCAGCAGCTCAAAGGGACTAGCGGGCTGGATTGGGCAGTTCTTC. Translated, it gives CASSSKGLAGWIGQFF. The variable domain in full, with the rest retrieved from reference TRBV7-8 and TRBJ2-1, is GAGVSQSPRYKVAKRGQDVALRCDPISGHVSLFWYQQALGQGPEFLTYFQNEAQLDKSGLPSDRFFAERPEGSVSTLKIQRTQQEDSAVYLCASSSKGLAGWIGQFFGPGTRLTVL.

The V call is TRBV2, the J call TRBJ2-7; 7 nucleotides agree with TRBD1. V lost 5 bases, J lost 3 bases, and 1 base stayed unmatched. Per the germline V gene, CDR1 is SNHLY and CDR2 is FYNNEI. The CDR3 covers 12 residues. The CDR3 protein is CASSRDSYEQYF. The CDR3 DNA reads TGTGCCAGCAGTAGGGACAGCTACGAGCAGTACTTC.

The V and J genes are TRBV6-5 and TRBJ1-2, with D maybe TRBD1 (5 bases). V shed 4 bases and J shed 4 bases, with 16 bases lying between them. CDR1 and CDR2 from the germline V gene are MNHEY and SVGAGI. The CDR3 runs 15 residues. The CDR3 nucleotides read TGTGCCAGCAGTTCAGACAGAGCCCGACCCTATGGCTACACCTTC. Amino acids: CASSSDRARPYGYTF.

CDR3 in DNA: TGTGCCAGCAGCCACGGGACTATCACTTCCTACGAGCAGTACTTC. It yields the protein CASSHGTITSYEQYF. This sequence joins TRBV7-2 and TRBJ2-7; 7 bases line up with TRBD2. The germline V gene encodes CDR1 SGHTA and CDR2 FQGNSA. The junction had 8 bases not matched to a gene; V was cut back by 5 bases and J by 1 base. The CDR3 has 15 residues.

The J gene is TRBJ1-2, the V gene TRBV4-3, with D unresolved. The CDR3 sequence is 16 residues long. Germline V lookup: CDR1 LGHNA, CDR2 YSLEER. V lost 0 bases to trimming and J lost 1 base, with 12 bases between them. CDR3 protein: CASSQDLMAGNYGYTF. The CDR3 nucleotides read TGCGCCAGCAGCCAAGATCTTATGGCGGGTAACTATGGCTACACCTTC.